This entry concerns a single TCR beta chain. What it binds is not known. The repertoire was sequenced with immunoSEQ multiplex PCR; TCRdb's copy has only in-frame clones and lacks some. The sample includes around 160,000 clones, about 87% of them seen just once. These data originate in a study of radiation and T cells in renal cell carcinoma. Time point: baseline pretreatment blood. Documented treatment: 15 Gy SBRT to primary tumor, nephrectomy 4 weeks later. The tumor was a clear cell renal cell carcinoma. Study observations and caveats: From baseline, blood top tumor clonotypes peaked at 2 weeks post-radiation. Baseline intratumoral clonotype presence is unknown without pretreatment biopsies.

In germline, CDR1 is LGHNT, CDR2 FRNRAP. Trimming removed 7 bases at V and 4 bases at J, with 13 bases between. The CDR3 extends over 13 amino acids. The TCR comes from an older woman with renal cell carcinoma. This rearrangement joins TRBV12-5 to TRBJ1-1; possible D gene TRBD1, 5 bases. This specimen was blood, taken from a patient whose treatment included radiotherapy and nephrectomy. The CDR3 here is CASAPSGVTEAFF. CDR3 DNA sequence: TGTGCTAGTGCCCCCTCGGGGGTCACTGAAGCTTTCTTT.